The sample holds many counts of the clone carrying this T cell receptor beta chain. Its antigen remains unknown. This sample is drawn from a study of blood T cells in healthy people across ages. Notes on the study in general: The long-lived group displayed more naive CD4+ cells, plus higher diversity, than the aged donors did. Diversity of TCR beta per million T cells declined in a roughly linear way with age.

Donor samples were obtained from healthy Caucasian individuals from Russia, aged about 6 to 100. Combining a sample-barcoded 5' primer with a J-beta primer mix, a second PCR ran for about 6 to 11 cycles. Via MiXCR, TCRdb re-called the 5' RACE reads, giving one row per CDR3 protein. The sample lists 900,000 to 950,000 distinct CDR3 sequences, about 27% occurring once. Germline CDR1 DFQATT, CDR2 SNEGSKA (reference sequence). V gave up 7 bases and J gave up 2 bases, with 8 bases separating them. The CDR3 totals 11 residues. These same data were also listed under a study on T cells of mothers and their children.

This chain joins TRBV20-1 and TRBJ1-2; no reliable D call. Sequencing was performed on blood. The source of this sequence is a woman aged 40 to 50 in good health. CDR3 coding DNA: TGCAGTGTCGGGAACAACTATGGCTACACCTTC. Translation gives CSVGNNYGYTF.